This entry concerns a single TCR beta chain. This sample was taken from a study of blood T cell repertoires in COVID-19. The CDR3 runs 16 residues. V lost 6 bases and J lost 5; bases outside the gene matches: 14. CDR1 is MNHNY and CDR2 is SVGAGI in the germline V gene (reference sequence). Original processing notes: Amplifying reference gene primers gave estimates of nucleated cell counts. Assay used: immunoSEQ multiplex PCR; TCRdb lists only in-frame clones, some missing. V, J and clone size were drawn from that table, and D and trimming were deduced from the DNA. The data contain approximately 100,000 clones, about 80% of them seen just once; the ten biggest clones take up roughly 25%.

This TCR derives from a man aged 65 to 85 with acute or convalescent COVID-19. Sequenced material: peripheral blood. The rearrangement uses TRBV6-6 and TRBJ1-1, with 8 bases identical to TRBD1. The DNA of the CDR3 is TGTGCCAGCAGCCAAAACAGGGGGGGATCGACGACTGAAGCTTTCTTT. Protein: CASSQNRGGSTTEAFF.